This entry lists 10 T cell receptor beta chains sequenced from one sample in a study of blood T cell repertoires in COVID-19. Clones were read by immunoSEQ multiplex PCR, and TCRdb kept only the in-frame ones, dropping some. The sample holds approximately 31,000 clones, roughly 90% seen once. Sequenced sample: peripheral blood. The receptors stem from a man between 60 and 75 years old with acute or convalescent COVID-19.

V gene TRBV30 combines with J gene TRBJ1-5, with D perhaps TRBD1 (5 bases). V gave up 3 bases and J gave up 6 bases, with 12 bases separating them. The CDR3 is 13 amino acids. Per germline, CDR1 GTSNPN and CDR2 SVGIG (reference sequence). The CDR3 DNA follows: TGTGCCTGGAGCCCGGGACTAGGTCAGCCCCAGCATTTT. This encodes CAWSPGLGQPQHF. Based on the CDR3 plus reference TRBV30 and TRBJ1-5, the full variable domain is SQTIHQWPATLVQPVGSPLSLECTVEGTSNPNLYWYRQAAGRGLQLLFYSVGIGQISSEVPQNLSASRPQDRQFILSSKKLLLSDSGFYLCAWSPGLGQPQHFGDGTRLSIL.

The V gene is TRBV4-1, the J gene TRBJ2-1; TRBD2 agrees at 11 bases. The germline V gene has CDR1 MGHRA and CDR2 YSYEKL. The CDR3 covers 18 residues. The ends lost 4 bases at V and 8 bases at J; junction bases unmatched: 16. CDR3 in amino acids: CASSLLVSSGRSDDEQFF. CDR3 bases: TGCGCCAGCAGCCTTCTCGTATCTAGCGGGAGGAGTGACGATGAGCAGTTCTTC.

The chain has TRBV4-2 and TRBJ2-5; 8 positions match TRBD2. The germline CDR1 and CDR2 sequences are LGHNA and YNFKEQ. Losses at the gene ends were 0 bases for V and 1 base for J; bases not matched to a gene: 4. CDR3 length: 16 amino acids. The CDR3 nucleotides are TGTGCCAGCAGCCAAGAAAGCGGGAGATCCCAAGAGACCCAGTACTTC. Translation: CASSQESGRSQETQYF.

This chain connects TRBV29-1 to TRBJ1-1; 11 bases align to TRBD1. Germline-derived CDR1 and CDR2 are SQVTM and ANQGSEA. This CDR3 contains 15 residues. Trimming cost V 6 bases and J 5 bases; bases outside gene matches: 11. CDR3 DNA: TGCAGCGTGCAAAAGGGGACAGGGGGATGGACTGAAGCTTTCTTT. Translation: CSVQKGTGGWTEAFF.

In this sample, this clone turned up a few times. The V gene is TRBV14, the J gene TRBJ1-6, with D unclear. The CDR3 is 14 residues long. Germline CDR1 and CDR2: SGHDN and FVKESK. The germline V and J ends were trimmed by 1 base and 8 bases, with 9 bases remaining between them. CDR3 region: CASSQGRRDSPLHF. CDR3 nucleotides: TGTGCCAGCAGCCAAGGCCGAAGAGATTCACCCCTCCACTTT.

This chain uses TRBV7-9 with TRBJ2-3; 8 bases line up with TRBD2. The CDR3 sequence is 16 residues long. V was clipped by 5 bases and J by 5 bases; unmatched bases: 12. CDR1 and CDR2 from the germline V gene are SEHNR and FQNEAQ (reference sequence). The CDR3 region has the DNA TGTGCCAGCAGCCCTAGCGGGTGGGGCCGAGGAGATACGCAGTATTTT. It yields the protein CASSPSGWGRGDTQYF.

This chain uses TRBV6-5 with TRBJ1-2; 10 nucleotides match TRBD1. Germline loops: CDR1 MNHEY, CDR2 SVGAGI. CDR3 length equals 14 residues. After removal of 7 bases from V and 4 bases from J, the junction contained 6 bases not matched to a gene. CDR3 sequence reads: CASKGQGEGYGYTF. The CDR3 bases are TGTGCCAGCAAAGGACAGGGGGAGGGCTATGGCTACACCTTC.

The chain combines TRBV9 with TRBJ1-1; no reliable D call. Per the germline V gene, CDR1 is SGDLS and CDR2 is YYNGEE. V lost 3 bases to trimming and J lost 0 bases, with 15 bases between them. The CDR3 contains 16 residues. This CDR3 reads CASSALTRPLNTEAFF. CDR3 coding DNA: TGTGCCAGCAGCGCGTTGACAAGACCTTTGAACACTGAAGCTTTCTTT.

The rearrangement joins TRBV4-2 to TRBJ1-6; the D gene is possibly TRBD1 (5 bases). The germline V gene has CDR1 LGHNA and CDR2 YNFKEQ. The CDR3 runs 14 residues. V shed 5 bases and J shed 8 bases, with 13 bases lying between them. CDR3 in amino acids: CASSVRGGDSPLHF. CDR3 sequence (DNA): TGTGCCAGCAGCGTAAGGGGCGGGGATTCACCCCTCCACTTT.

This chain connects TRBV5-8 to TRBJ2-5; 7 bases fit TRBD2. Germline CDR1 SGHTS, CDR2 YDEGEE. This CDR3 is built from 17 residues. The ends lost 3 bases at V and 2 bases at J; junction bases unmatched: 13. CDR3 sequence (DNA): TGTGCCAGCAGCTCTGGCCTAGCGGCAGGGCAACAAGAGACCCAGTACTTC. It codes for CASSSGLAAGQQETQYF.